The next 25 T cell receptor beta chains were all read from a single sample in a study of blood T cell repertoires in COVID-19. Clones were read by immunoSEQ multiplex PCR, and TCRdb kept only the in-frame ones, dropping some. The sample consists of 110,000 or so clones, roughly 88% of them appearing once. The specimen was peripheral blood. Receptors were obtained from a human donor in a cohort sampled during active COVID-19.

V usage is TRBV18 and J usage is TRBJ1-1; 8 positions agree with TRBD1. This CDR3 region has 13 residues. Germline CDR1 and CDR2: KGHSH and LQKENI. V shed 6 bases, J shed 4 bases, and the junction held 4 bases outside the gene matches. The CDR3 reads CASSRQGSTEAFF. As DNA, the CDR3 is TGTGCCAGCTCTCGACAGGGGAGCACTGAAGCTTTCTTT. Variable domain in full (rest from reference TRBV18 and TRBJ1-1): NAGVMQNPRHLVRRRGQEARLRCSPMKGHSHVYWYRQLPEEGLKFMVYLQKENIIDESGMPKERFSAEFPKEGPSILRIQQVVRGDSAAYFCASSRQGSTEAFFGQGTRLTVV.

With regard to this clone: Additional DNA sequences in this sample encode the identical CDR3. This chain links TRBV5-1 with TRBJ2-2, with a possible D match to TRBD1 (6 bases). CDR1 SGHRS and CDR2 YFSETQ come from the germline V gene. Trimming stripped 4 bases from V and 0 bases from J, with 7 bases between. The CDR3 has 14 residues. The CDR3 bases are TGCGCCAGCAGCCGACAGGCGAACACCGGGGAGCTGTTTTTT. As protein: CASSRQANTGELFF.

This clone turned up a few times. The chain couples TRBV20-1 to TRBJ1-2; unclear D gene. Germline assignment: CDR1 DFQATT and CDR2 SNEGSKA (reference sequence). Trimming cost V 3 bases and J 4 bases, with 12 bases left between them. This CDR3 contains 13 residues. CDR3 region: CSASVEPSYGYTF. In DNA form, the CDR3 reads TGCAGTGCTAGTGTTGAACCGAGCTATGGCTACACCTTC.

This rearrangement joins TRBV7-9 to TRBJ2-1, with 8 bases that match TRBD2. Germline V gene lookup returns CDR1 SEHNR and CDR2 FQNEAQ (reference sequence). The CDR3 totals 16 residues. The ends lost 5 bases at V and 5 bases at J; junction bases unmatched: 11. Written as DNA, the CDR3 is TGTGCCAGCAGCCCGGGCGGCGGGGGGTTCAACAATGAGCAGTTCTTC. Protein sequence: CASSPGGGGFNNEQFF. Based on the CDR3 plus reference TRBV7-9 and TRBJ2-1, the full variable domain is DTGVSQNPRHKITKRGQNVTFRCDPISEHNRLYWYRQTLGQGPEFLTYFQNEAQLEKSRLLSDRFSAERPKGSFSTLEIQRTEQGDSAMYLCASSPGGGGFNNEQFFGPGTRLTVL.

This clone was detected a few times. The chain recombines TRBV7-2 with TRBJ2-7, with 7 bases matching TRBD2. This CDR3 contains 17 residues. In germline, CDR1 is SGHTA, CDR2 FQGNSA. With V trimmed by 5 bases and J by 3 bases, 16 bases remained unmatched. The CDR3 sequence is CASSRPRGAGEGYEQYF. The CDR3 nucleotides read TGTGCCAGCAGCCGCCCGCGGGGCGCGGGAGAAGGCTACGAGCAGTACTTC.

The chain couples TRBV19 to TRBJ2-7; TRBD1 aligns across 12 bases. The CDR3 extends over 16 amino acids. V lost 5 bases to trimming and J lost 6 bases; unmatched junction nucleotides: 11. Germline V lookup: CDR1 LNHDA, CDR2 SQIVND (reference sequence). The chain's CDR3 is CASSSRRDRGLGEQYF. The CDR3 bases are TGTGCCAGTAGTTCTCGCCGGGACAGGGGGCTTGGCGAGCAGTACTTC.

The CDR3 sequence is CASSPKGTGVNTEAFF. The CDR3 DNA sequence: TGTGCCAGCAGCCCAAAAGGCACAGGCGTGAACACTGAAGCTTTCTTT. The V call is TRBV7-6, the J call TRBJ1-1, with D perhaps TRBD1 (5 bases). This CDR3 region has 16 residues. Germline V gives CDR1 SGHVS, CDR2 FNYEAQ. V was trimmed by 5 bases and J by 0 bases, leaving 16 bases between them.

The rearrangement joins TRBV7-2 to TRBJ2-5; 7 bases map to TRBD1. This CDR3 has 14 residues. Trimming cost V 3 bases and J 1 base; bases outside gene matches: 2. The germline V gene has CDR1 SGHTA and CDR2 FQGNSA. CDR3 residues: CASSLGQFQETQYF. The CDR3 DNA reads TGTGCCAGCAGCTTGGGACAGTTCCAAGAGACCCAGTACTTC.

The chain combines TRBV11-2 with TRBJ2-7; 9 bases are shared with TRBD1. Germline loops: CDR1 SGHAT, CDR2 FQNNGV. CDR3 length equals 14 residues. J gave up 1 base and V 3 bases, and 1 base lay outside the gene matches. The CDR3 region is CASSFGQGSYEQYF. CDR3 bases: TGTGCCAGCAGCTTCGGACAGGGGTCCTACGAGCAGTACTTC.

This sequence joins TRBV9 and TRBJ2-7; TRBD2 agrees at 13 bases. Per the germline V gene, CDR1 is SGDLS and CDR2 is YYNGEE. Trimming cost V 4 bases and J 7 bases; bases outside gene matches: 8. This CDR3 is 15 amino acids long. CDR3 nucleotide sequence: TGTGCCAGCAGCCCCGCACTAGCGGGAGGGTATGAGCAGTACTTC. Translating it yields CASSPALAGGYEQYF.

The CDR3 protein is CASSPLGQGSDQPQHF. DNA for the CDR3: TGTGCCAGCTCACCACTCGGACAGGGGAGCGATCAGCCCCAGCATTTT. The chain links TRBV18 to TRBJ1-5; TRBD1 aligns across 9 bases. The CDR3 extends over 16 amino acids. Trimming cost V 1 base and J 5 bases; bases outside gene matches: 6. Germline-derived CDR1 and CDR2 are KGHSH and LQKENI.

This clone has a single count. This chain connects TRBV11-2 to TRBJ2-1; no reliable D call. Germline V gives CDR1 SGHAT, CDR2 FQNNGV. The CDR3 is made up of 13 amino acids. With 0 bases removed from V and 7 bases from J, the gap between germline ends came to 7 bases. The CDR3 loop reads CASSLDPRNEQFF. DNA of the CDR3: TGTGCCAGCAGCTTAGACCCCCGTAATGAGCAGTTCTTC.

The J gene is TRBJ1-1, the V gene TRBV7-8; possible D gene TRBD1, 6 bases. V was clipped by 4 bases and J by 6 bases, with 12 bases between them. Germline V gives CDR1 SGHVS, CDR2 FQNEAQ. The length of the CDR3 is 13 residues. CDR3 region: CASSSWTVSEAFF. Here the CDR3 DNA reads TGTGCCAGCAGCTCCTGGACAGTTTCTGAAGCTTTCTTT.

This clone was picked up a small number of times. This sequence joins TRBV9 and TRBJ2-1; weak D call: TRBD1 (6 bases). This CDR3 comprises 16 residues. Germline CDR1 and CDR2: SGDLS and YYNGEE. V lost 0 bases and J 9 bases, leaving 19 bases between the germline ends. The CDR3 is CASSVGVQGVSGEQFF. The CDR3 DNA reads as TGTGCCAGCAGCGTAGGGGTACAGGGAGTTTCGGGTGAGCAGTTCTTC. Looking up the rest from reference TRBV9 and TRBJ2-1 gives the full variable domain: DSGVTQTPKHLITATGQRVTLRCSPRSGDLSVYWYQQSLDQGLQFLIQYYNGEERAKGNILERFSAQQFPDLHSELNLSSLELGDSALYFCASSVGVQGVSGEQFFGPGTRLTVL.

The gene calls are TRBV6-1 and TRBJ2-2; D possibly corresponds to TRBD2 (6 bases). Germline CDR1 and CDR2: MNHNS and SASEGT. CDR3 length equals 15 residues. V lost 2 bases and J lost 1, with 8 bases in between. The CDR3 nucleotides read TGTGCCAGCAGTGAAACGGGAGTGAACACCGGGGAGCTGTTTTTT. Its protein product is CASSETGVNTGELFF.

The CDR3 loop is CASSPGRASGDQETQYF. CDR3 nucleotides: TGTGCCAGCAGCCCTGGACGGGCTAGCGGGGACCAAGAGACCCAGTACTTC. V usage is TRBV11-2 and J usage is TRBJ2-5; 9 nucleotides align to TRBD2. In germline, CDR1 is SGHAT, CDR2 FQNNGV. CDR3 size: 17 residues. Unmatched junction bases numbered 10, after V lost 5 bases and J lost 0 bases.

The gene calls are TRBV19 and TRBJ2-2; TRBD1 might be the D (6 bases). The CDR3 is 15 residues long. Between the trimmed V and J ends, which lost 4 bases and 0 bases, there was a span of 9 bases. Germline-derived CDR1 and CDR2 are LNHDA and SQIVND (reference sequence). The CDR3: CASSNRDANTGELFF. Here the CDR3 DNA reads TGTGCCAGTAGTAACAGGGATGCGAACACCGGGGAGCTGTTTTTT.

The chain couples TRBV12-3 or TRBV12-4 to TRBJ2-7, with a weak D call TRBD1 (5 bases). CDR3 length: 13 amino acids. V dropped 4 bases and J dropped 7 bases, with 14 bases sitting between them. In nucleotides, the CDR3 is TGTGCCAGCAGTTCCCCCTTAGGGGTAGAGCAGTACTTC. It encodes CASSSPLGVEQYF.

V and J are TRBV6-5 and TRBJ2-3, with D possibly matching TRBD2 (5 bases). Germline CDR1 and CDR2: MNHEY and SVGAGI. The CDR3 consists of 14 residues. Trimming removed 2 bases at V and 3 bases at J, with 9 bases between. CDR3 DNA: TGTGCCAGCAGTTACAGAAGGGAGACAGATACGCAGTATTTT. It encodes CASSYRRETDTQYF.

The V gene is TRBV11-2, the J gene TRBJ1-3; 9 bases match TRBD1. Germline CDR1 reads SGHAT; CDR2 reads FQNNGV. V trimming: 6 bases; J trimming: 1 base; junction bases outside the gene matches: 16. The CDR3 has 19 residues. This CDR3 reads CASRRPGQGRLMSGNTIYF. CDR3 sequence (DNA): TGTGCCAGCAGGAGACCGGGACAGGGACGTTTAATGTCTGGAAACACCATATATTTT.

The chain has TRBV2 and TRBJ1-4; 7 bases fit TRBD1. Germline V gives CDR1 SNHLY, CDR2 FYNNEI. This CDR3 is built from 15 residues. After removal of 4 bases from V and 4 bases from J, the junction contained 6 bases not matched to a gene. The CDR3 here is CASSGRTGNNEKLFF. In DNA form, the CDR3 reads TGTGCCAGCAGTGGGAGGACAGGCAATAATGAAAAACTGTTTTTT.

The chain carries TRBV7-9 and TRBJ2-7; D might be TRBD2 (5 bases). This CDR3 has 15 residues. CDR1 and CDR2 from the germline V gene are SEHNR and FQNEAQ (reference sequence). Trimming removed 1 base at V and 2 bases at J, with 12 bases between. CDR3 protein: CASSLGGDGTYEQYF. CDR3 nucleotides: TGTGCCAGCAGCTTAGGGGGAGACGGAACCTACGAGCAGTACTTC. The whole variable domain, filled in from reference TRBV7-9 and TRBJ2-7, reads DTGVSQNPRHKITKRGQNVTFRCDPISEHNRLYWYRQTLGQGPEFLTYFQNEAQLEKSRLLSDRFSAERPKGSFSTLEIQRTEQGDSAMYLCASSLGGDGTYEQYFGPGTRLTVT.

J is TRBJ2-7 and V is TRBV6-1, with 7 bases matching TRBD2. J gave up 4 bases and V 0 bases, and 21 bases lay outside the gene matches. The CDR3 is made up of 20 amino acids. CDR1 MNHNS and CDR2 SASEGT come from the germline V gene. The CDR3 DNA sequence: TGTGCCAGCAGTGAAGCGCGATCGGTGGGAGGGTGGGGCTTAAGGTACGAGCAGTACTTC. As protein: CASSEARSVGGWGLRYEQYF.

The chain couples TRBV25-1 to TRBJ2-2, with TRBD2 identical over 8 bases. The CDR3 totals 15 residues. The V and J ends lost 3 bases and 4 bases, in that order; junction bases with no gene match: 4. Germline CDR1 MGHDK, CDR2 SYGVNS. This chain's CDR3 is CASSDTTSATGELFF. Written as DNA, the CDR3 is TGTGCCAGCAGTGACACGACTAGCGCCACCGGGGAGCTGTTTTTT.

The chain links TRBV7-8 to TRBJ2-3; 7 bases are shared with TRBD2. The germline V gene has CDR1 SGHVS and CDR2 FQNEAQ. This CDR3 has 15 residues. V gave up 4 bases and J gave up 4 bases; unmatched junction bases: 8. The CDR3 spells CASSSRSGNADTQYF. CDR3 DNA: TGTGCCAGCAGCTCGCGGAGCGGGAACGCAGATACGCAGTATTTT.